A single sample is the source of the 24 T cell receptor beta chains below, sequenced in a study of shared clonotypes between healthy human individuals. CD8 cells regarded as naive lacked CD45RO, were positively chosen for CCR7, and omitted terminally differentiated effector memory CD45RA+ cells. The assay was immunoSEQ multiplex PCR, and TCRdb's table has in-frame clones only and misses some. The table records about 2,200,000 clones, roughly 91% of them present only once. Material: naive CD8+ T cells from PBMCs. The receptors here all came from a man between 18 and 29 years old in good health. Some clones in this sample may be carry-over from other donors' samples.

The chain uses TRBV7-2 and TRBJ2-7, with D hard to call. V lost 2 bases, J lost 3 bases, and 8 bases lay in between. The CDR3 is 13 amino acids. Germline CDR1 and CDR2: SGHTA and FQGNSA. DNA of the CDR3: TGTGCCAGCAGCTTAAATATTATCTACGAGCAGTACTTC. Translating it yields CASSLNIIYEQYF.

This chain links TRBV7-6 with TRBJ2-7; D is unresolved. The CDR3 has 14 amino acids. The V and J ends lost 5 bases and 2 bases respectively, with 13 bases between them. Germline CDR1 is SGHVS and CDR2 is FNYEAQ. The CDR3 loop is CASSPQTRTYEQYF. As DNA, the CDR3 is TGTGCCAGCAGCCCCCAGACACGGACCTACGAGCAGTACTTC.

The gene calls are TRBV30 and TRBJ1-1; D is unresolved. The CDR3 is 12 amino acids. Deletions cut 0 bases from V and 5 bases from J, with 7 bases between. Germline V CDR1 and CDR2: GTSNPN, SVGIG (reference sequence). CDR3 loop: CAWSVGITEAFF. The CDR3 nucleotides read TGTGCCTGGAGTGTCGGAATAACTGAAGCTTTCTTT.

V and J are TRBV5-1 and TRBJ2-7; a possible D gene is TRBD1 (5 bases). Germline CDR1 reads SGHRS; CDR2 reads YFSETQ. Between the trimmed V and J ends, which lost 7 bases and 3 bases, there was a span of 17 bases. There are 14 residues in the CDR3. CDR3 residues: CASSEGAAGYEQYF. The CDR3 DNA is TGCGCCAGCTCGGAAGGGGCAGCTGGCTACGAGCAGTACTTC.

V is TRBV27 and J is TRBJ2-1, with D perhaps TRBD1 (6 bases). Germline CDR1 MNHEY, CDR2 SMNVEV (reference sequence). This CDR3 spans 16 amino acids. The DNA for the CDR3 is TGTGCAACCACCAGGCTGAGACAGGTCGGGGACAATGAGCAGTTCTTC. Encoded protein: CATTRLRQVGDNEQFF.

CDR3 amino acids: CASIQRANTGELFF. The CDR3 bases are TGTGCCAGCATCCAAAGAGCGAACACCGGGGAGCTGTTTTTT. This chain connects TRBV7-9 to TRBJ2-2; D unclear. V was clipped by 7 bases and J by 0 bases, with 9 bases between them. This CDR3 is built from 14 residues. Per germline, CDR1 SEHNR and CDR2 FQNEAQ (reference sequence).

The rearrangement uses TRBV27 and TRBJ2-2, with 11 bases identical to TRBD1. Trimming removed 3 bases from V and 6 bases from J; junction bases left unmatched: 3. The germline gives CDR1 MNHEY, CDR2 SMNVEV (reference sequence). CDR3 length: 15 residues. CDR3 in amino acids: CASSFGQGAAGELFF. The CDR3 DNA reads TGTGCCAGCAGTTTCGGACAGGGGGCTGCCGGGGAGCTGTTTTTT.

V gene TRBV9 combines with J gene TRBJ1-5; TRBD1 might be the D (6 bases). The V end was cut by 7 bases, the J end by 2 bases, with 13 bases between. Germline V lookup: CDR1 SGDLS, CDR2 YYNGEE. The CDR3 contains 14 residues. Written as DNA, the CDR3 is TGTGCCAGCGCCGCGGGGGGCGGCAATCAGCCCCAGCATTTT. Protein: CASAAGGGNQPQHF.

V usage is TRBV27 and J usage is TRBJ2-7; D possibly corresponds to TRBD2 (6 bases). There are 15 residues in the CDR3. Trimming took off 3 bases at V and 2 bases at J, with 14 bases between the two ends. Germline assignment: CDR1 MNHEY and CDR2 SMNVEV (reference sequence). CDR3 sequence reads: CASSFGTRGAYEQYF. Here the CDR3 DNA reads TGTGCCAGCAGTTTTGGGACTCGCGGCGCCTACGAGCAGTACTTC.

This sequence joins TRBV4-1 and TRBJ1-2, with 7 bases that match TRBD1. The V segment lost 4 bases and the J segment 0 bases; nucleotides outside the gene matches: 5. Germline CDR1 MGHRA, CDR2 YSYEKL. This CDR3 has 15 residues. The CDR3 here is CASSPGQATNYGYTF. The CDR3 DNA sequence: TGCGCCAGCAGCCCCGGACAGGCGACTAACTATGGCTACACCTTC.

The table lists this clone with a count of one. The chain employs TRBV2 and TRBJ2-7, with TRBD1 identical over 10 bases. The germline gives CDR1 SNHLY, CDR2 FYNNEI. The length of the CDR3 is 15 residues. Trimming took 6 bases from V and 2 from J; bases not matched to a gene: 7. The chain's CDR3 is CASRETGGETYEQYF. DNA for the CDR3: TGTGCCAGCAGGGAGACAGGGGGCGAAACCTACGAGCAGTACTTC.

The V gene is TRBV5-1, the J gene TRBJ1-1, with D tentatively TRBD1 (5 bases). Germline-derived CDR1 and CDR2 are SGHRS and YFSETQ. CDR3 length: 12 amino acids. Trimming removed 4 bases from V and 7 bases from J, with 11 bases in between. The CDR3 spells CASSLKGSEAFF. As DNA, the CDR3 is TGCGCCAGCAGCCTCAAGGGGAGTGAAGCTTTCTTT. The variable domain in full, with the rest retrieved from reference TRBV5-1 and TRBJ1-1, is KAGVTQTPRYLIKTRGQQVTLSCSPISGHRSVSWYQQTPGQGLQFLFEYFSETQRNKGNFPGRFSGRQFSNSRSEMNVSTLELGDSALYLCASSLKGSEAFFGQGTRLTVV.

V and J are TRBV5-4 and TRBJ2-4, with TRBD2 identical over 9 bases. The CDR3 length is 20 residues. V shed 0 bases, J shed 0 bases, and the junction held 13 bases outside the gene matches. Germline loops: CDR1 SGHNT, CDR2 YYREEE (reference sequence). CDR3 nucleotides: TGTGCCAGCAGCTTGGTTGCGGGAGGGTGGTCTGACGCAGCCAAAAACATTCAGTACTTC. Protein product: CASSLVAGGWSDAAKNIQYF.

The J gene is TRBJ2-5, the V gene TRBV7-9, with 10 positions matching TRBD1. The CDR3 has 16 residues. Germline V gene lookup returns CDR1 SEHNR and CDR2 FQNEAQ (reference sequence). The junction had 9 bases not matched to a gene; V was cut back by 5 bases and J by 3 bases. DNA of the CDR3: TGTGCCAGCAGCCATAGACAGGGGGCGGTAGAAGAGACCCAGTACTTC. Translating it yields CASSHRQGAVEETQYF.

The V gene is TRBV7-9, the J gene TRBJ2-1; D might be TRBD1 or TRBD2, each matching 5 bases. Deletions cut 5 bases from V and 0 bases from J, with 20 bases between. Germline CDR1 SEHNR, CDR2 FQNEAQ (reference sequence). This CDR3 is 18 amino acids long. The CDR3 sequence is CASSPTLRGASSYNEQFF. The CDR3 DNA reads TGTGCCAGCAGCCCTACGCTTCGGGGCGCCAGCTCCTACAATGAGCAGTTCTTC.

This sequence joins TRBV27 and TRBJ1-1, with D tentatively TRBD1 (5 bases). V was shortened by 2 bases and J by 3 bases, with 16 bases between the two germline ends. CDR3 size: 16 residues. Germline V gene lookup returns CDR1 MNHEY and CDR2 SMNVEV (reference sequence). The CDR3 DNA is TGTGCCAGCAGTTTACGGCAGGGCCTTGGAGACACTGAAGCTTTCTTT. It is translated as CASSLRQGLGDTEAFF.

The chain couples TRBV6-1 to TRBJ1-2, with 8 bases aligning to TRBD1. V lost 2 bases and J lost 8; bases outside the gene matches: 13. This CDR3 spans 16 amino acids. Germline V gene sequence: CDR1 MNHNS, CDR2 SASEGT. DNA for the CDR3: TGTGCCAGCAGTGAAAACAGGGGGGGGTACGAAAGCGGCTACACCTTC. Residues: CASSENRGGYESGYTF.

The V call is TRBV27, the J call TRBJ1-3; D not certain. Trimming removed 5 bases at V and 0 bases at J, with 11 bases between. CDR3 length: 15 amino acids. Germline-derived CDR1 and CDR2 are MNHEY and SMNVEV (reference sequence). CDR3 nucleotides: TGTGCCAGCAGTCGTACGGGGAGCTCTGGAAACACCATATATTTT. This codes for CASSRTGSSGNTIYF.

This clone was seen just once. Other DNA variants within this sample encode the same CDR3. The rearrangement joins TRBV4-1 to TRBJ1-2; unclear D gene. There are 11 residues in the CDR3. V lost 3 bases to trimming and J lost 7 bases, with 6 bases between them. Germline V gives CDR1 MGHRA, CDR2 YSYEKL. The CDR3, as DNA: TGCGCCAGCAGCCAGACGGGTGGCTACACCTTC. It encodes CASSQTGGYTF.

The chain joins TRBV5-1 to TRBJ2-7, with D hard to call. The CDR3 covers 11 residues. Germline assignment: CDR1 SGHRS and CDR2 YFSETQ. Trimming left V 1 base short and J 5 bases short, with 4 bases between. CDR3 bases: TGCGCCAGCAGCTTGCAGAACGAGCAGTACTTC. This encodes CASSLQNEQYF.

In its sample, this clone was seen once. Here the CDR3 reads CASSPASGNEQYF. CDR3 sequence (DNA): TGTGCCAGCAGTCCGGCTAGCGGGAACGAGCAGTACTTC. The J gene is TRBJ2-7, the V gene TRBV28, with 9 bases identical to TRBD2. Germline trimming cut 5 bases from V and 5 bases from J; bases unmatched to any gene: 4. This CDR3 contains 13 residues. The germline CDR1 and CDR2 sequences are MDHEN and SYDVKM.

This clone was observed a handful of times. The chain employs TRBV4-1 and TRBJ1-5, with D possibly matching TRBD1 (6 bases). V dropped 3 bases and J dropped 4 bases, with 16 bases sitting between them. Looked up from germline, CDR1 is MGHRA and CDR2 is YSYEKL. This CDR3 spans 16 amino acids. The CDR3 is CASSHALDRRNQPQHF. The CDR3 DNA reads TGCGCCAGCAGCCATGCCCTTGACAGGAGGAATCAGCCCCAGCATTTT.

About this clone itself: This sample also contains other DNA sequences that code for the same CDR3. This chain links TRBV14 with TRBJ1-2, with D perhaps matching TRBD1 (5 bases). From germline, CDR1 is SGHDN and CDR2 FVKESK. This CDR3 has 15 amino acids. Trimming took 0 bases from V and 4 from J, leaving 12 bases between them. CDR3 DNA: TGTGCCAGCAGCCAAGAATGGGGGTCCGGCTATGGCTACACCTTC. Its translation: CASSQEWGSGYGYTF.

The chain has TRBV29-1 and TRBJ2-1; possible D gene TRBD1, 5 bases. This CDR3 spans 13 amino acids. CDR1 and CDR2 from the germline V gene are SQVTM and ANQGSEA. Trimming removed 1 base from V and 6 bases from J, with 10 bases in between. This CDR3 is CSVEGQGTNEQFF. CDR3 sequence (DNA): TGCAGCGTTGAAGGTCAGGGAACCAATGAGCAGTTCTTC.